The present T cell receptor beta chain was sequenced within a study of cytomegalovirus exposure and HLA in healthy donors. Study outcomes and limitations: Indistinguishable V segments, including TRBV6-2 and TRBV6-3, were excluded. In a later analysis, TCR beta V- and J-gene trimming was associated with a missense DCLRE1C variant.

The CDR3 has 18 amino acids. Germline V lookup: CDR1 ENHRY, CDR2 SYGVKD. The junction had 5 bases not matched to a gene; V was cut back by 6 bases and J by 1 base. This PCR relied on a set of 60 Vbeta primers and 13 Jbeta primers. Profiled with immunoSEQ multiplex PCR; TCRdb holds only in-frame clones, not every one. Here the sample spans more than 250,000 clones, around 90% being singletons. Turning to this clone: The antigen remains unidentified.

The material sequenced was PBMCs. The receptor's source is a woman younger than 30 in good health and CMV-seronegative. The chain combines TRBV10-3 with TRBJ2-2; TRBD2 matches at 16 bases. For the CDR3, the DNA is TGTGCCATCAGCAGCGGGACTAGCGGGGGGGGGAACACCGGGGAGCTGTTTTTT. It codes for CAISSGTSGGGNTGELFF.